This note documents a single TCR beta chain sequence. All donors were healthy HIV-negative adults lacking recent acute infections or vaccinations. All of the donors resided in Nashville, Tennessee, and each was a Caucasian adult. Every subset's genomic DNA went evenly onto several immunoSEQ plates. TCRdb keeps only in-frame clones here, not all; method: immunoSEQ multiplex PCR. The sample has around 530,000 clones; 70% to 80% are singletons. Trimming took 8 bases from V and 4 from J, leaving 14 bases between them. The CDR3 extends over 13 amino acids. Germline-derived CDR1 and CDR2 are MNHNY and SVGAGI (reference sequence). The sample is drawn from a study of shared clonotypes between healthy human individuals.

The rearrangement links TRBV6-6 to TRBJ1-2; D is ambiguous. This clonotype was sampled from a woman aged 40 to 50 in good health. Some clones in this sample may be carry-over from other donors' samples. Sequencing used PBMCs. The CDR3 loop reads CASSSRAAYGYTF. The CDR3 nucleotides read TGTGCCAGCTCCTCACGGGCGGCCTATGGCTACACCTTC.